This passage covers 13 T cell receptor beta chains from one sample sequenced in a study of blood T cell repertoires in COVID-19. The protocol was immunoSEQ multiplex PCR, while the TCRdb copy is restricted to in-frame clones and leaves out a portion. The table shows over 100,000 clones, with 75% to 90% occurring only once. The sample comprised peripheral blood. These receptors were collected from a human donor with acute or convalescent COVID-19. The donor label of this sample is uncertain.

The DNA for the CDR3 is TGCGCCAGCAGCTTCGTCGGAACAGGGGGAAGTGACGAGCAGTACTTC. This gives the protein CASSFVGTGGSDEQYF. V is TRBV5-1 and J is TRBJ2-7, with 8 bases lining up with TRBD1. Germline V gene lookup returns CDR1 SGHRS and CDR2 YFSETQ. This CDR3 has 16 residues. Trimming removed 2 bases from V and 5 bases from J; junction bases left unmatched: 12.

This chain links TRBV6-5 with TRBJ2-1; perhaps TRBD1 as D (5 bases). The germline V and J ends were trimmed by 7 bases and 1 base, with 11 bases remaining between them. The CDR3 is made up of 14 amino acids. In germline, CDR1 is MNHEY, CDR2 SVGAGI. The CDR3 nucleotides are TGTGCCAGCACGTCAGGGCTGTCCTACAATGAGCAGTTCTTC. Amino acids: CASTSGLSYNEQFF.

The rearrangement joins TRBV28 to TRBJ1-2, with 9 bases lining up with TRBD1. This CDR3 is built from 15 residues. Trimming cost V 10 bases and J 7 bases; bases outside gene matches: 16. CDR1 is MDHEN and CDR2 is SYDVKM in the germline V gene. CDR3 protein: CATIEGGQGSFGYTF. Here the CDR3 DNA reads TGTGCCACCATTGAGGGGGGACAGGGATCATTTGGCTACACCTTC.

Concerning this clone: The identical CDR3 is also encoded by other nucleotide sequences in the sample. The chain joins TRBV11-2 to TRBJ2-3; the D is unclear. CDR1 is SGHAT and CDR2 is FQNNGV in the germline V gene. The CDR3 length is 11 residues. V lost 6 bases, J lost 5 bases, and 6 bases lay in between. Here the CDR3 reads CASSPVDTQYF. In nucleotides, the CDR3 is TGTGCCAGCAGTCCGGTAGATACGCAGTATTTT.

This clone was seen once. V is TRBV10-3 and J is TRBJ2-2; 10 bases agree with TRBD2. J lost 5 bases, V lost 0 bases, and 9 bases had no gene match. This CDR3 is 18 amino acids long. CDR1 ENHRY and CDR2 SYGVKD come from the germline V gene. CDR3 DNA: TGTGCCATCAGTGAGTCGGTTACTAGCGGGAAGCTTACCGGGGAGCTGTTTTTT. Translated: CAISESVTSGKLTGELFF.

This chain links TRBV12-3 or TRBV12-4 with TRBJ2-1, with D possibly TRBD1 on 5 matching bases. The CDR3 length is 11 residues. Trimming left V 2 bases short and J 10 bases short, with 6 bases between. CDR3 amino acids: CASSLQGEQFF. The CDR3 bases are TGTGCCAGCAGTTTACAGGGAGAGCAGTTCTTC.

The chain joins TRBV19 to TRBJ1-5; tentatively, D is TRBD1 (5 bases). This CDR3 has 15 amino acids. V was shortened by 2 bases and J by 0 bases, with 8 bases between the two germline ends. Germline loops: CDR1 LNHDA, CDR2 SQIVND (reference sequence). The CDR3 spells CASSIIRVSNQPQHF. In DNA, the CDR3 is TGTGCCAGTAGTATAATCAGGGTTAGCAATCAGCCCCAGCATTTT.

This clone showed up just once. The V call is TRBV4-1, the J call TRBJ2-7; 9 bases line up with TRBD1. The ends lost 4 bases at V and 2 bases at J; junction bases unmatched: 3. CDR3 length equals 14 residues. CDR1 is MGHRA, CDR2 YSYEKL, per germline. The DNA of the CDR3 is TGCGCCAGCAGCCCACAGGGGGCAGCCTACGAGCAGTACTTC. Translation gives CASSPQGAAYEQYF.

V usage is TRBV4-2 and J usage is TRBJ2-5; TRBD2 aligns across 9 bases. This CDR3 contains 15 residues. V dropped 0 bases and J dropped 5; count of bases not matched to a gene: 4. Germline V gene sequence: CDR1 LGHNA, CDR2 YNFKEQ. The CDR3 coding sequence is TGTGCCAGCAGCCAAGAGCGGGGGGGAAGGGAGACCCAGTACTTC. Residues: CASSQERGGRETQYF.

This chain uses TRBV5-8 with TRBJ1-5; the match to TRBD1 covers 8 bases. Germline CDR1 is SGHTS and CDR2 is YDEGEE. CDR3 size: 16 residues. V lost 0 bases and J lost 6; bases outside the gene matches: 8. CDR3 in DNA: TGTGCCAGCAGCTTGGTAGTCGGACAGGGAACTCAGCCCCAGCATTTT. Its translation is CASSLVVGQGTQPQHF.

The rearrangement joins TRBV7-8 to TRBJ2-7; weak D call: TRBD1 (5 bases). The CDR3 contains 16 residues. Germline V lookup: CDR1 SGHVS, CDR2 FQNEAQ. Trimming removed 2 bases from V and 1 base from J, with 15 bases in between. The CDR3 protein is CASSLSVRGSSYEQYF. CDR3 bases: TGTGCCAGCAGCTTATCGGTAAGGGGATCATCCTACGAGCAGTACTTC. Full variable domain (rest looked up from reference TRBV7-8 and TRBJ2-7): GAGVSQSPRYKVAKRGQDVALRCDPISGHVSLFWYQQALGQGPEFLTYFQNEAQLDKSGLPSDRFFAERPEGSVSTLKIQRTQQEDSAVYLCASSLSVRGSSYEQYFGPGTRLTVT.

This chain joins TRBV2 and TRBJ2-4, with D unresolved. V lost 6 bases and J 0 bases, leaving 27 bases between the germline ends. The CDR3 extends over 20 amino acids. Germline V CDR1 and CDR2: SNHLY, FYNNEI. The CDR3 nucleotides read TGTGCCAGCAGCGGCAACAACTACCTCGAAAGCCGCTTAGCCAAAAACATTCAGTACTTC. It translates to CASSGNNYLESRLAKNIQYF.

This clone occurred once. The rearrangement joins TRBV6-5 to TRBJ1-2, with TRBD1 matching over 7 bases. This CDR3 has 13 amino acids. V trimming: 2 bases; J trimming: 7 bases; junction bases outside the gene matches: 4. Germline loops: CDR1 MNHEY, CDR2 SVGAGI. The CDR3 DNA reads as TGTGCCAGCAGTTACACTGACAGGGCTGGCTACACCTTC. Translated: CASSYTDRAGYTF.